The following is a TCR beta chain sequence with its context. The clone's antigen remains unknown. No base qualities exist here, and no much larger clone lies one base off it. TCRbeta CDR3 regions were amplified from genomic DNA using the immunoSEQ Assay, a bias-controlled multiplex PCR. For the original study's pipeline: The number of nucleated cells in each sample was estimated by amplification of reference gene primers within the assay. To quantify the absolute abundance of each unique TCRbeta CDR3 rearrangement, sequence reads were collapsed and filtered. For each sample, productive Simpson clonality was calculated by taking the square root of Simpson's diversity index across productive rearrangements. TCRdb stores this immuneACCESS table with in-frame sequences only. Part of the clones is absent; in the studies checked, under half of the shortfall reflects unresolved V genes, and no reason is known for the rest. The V and J calls and clone size come from that table; D and trimming were worked out from the DNA. This sample has roughly 53,000 clones in its table, and roughly 83% of those were observed once. 17% of the sample is in the top ten clones.

Each collaborating institution followed its own protocols to collect whole blood in K2EDTA tubes. For TCRbeta analysis, collaborators shipped samples in one of three forms: frozen whole blood, isolated PBMCs, or DNA extracted from either of those sample types. This record comes from a study of blood T cell repertoires in COVID-19 (dated by TCRdb to the early 2020s). Looking at the study overall: Samples covering the acute and convalescent phases of COVID-19 were provided by collaborators in the United States, Italy and Spain. The material from the prospective study consisted of cDNA or gDNA derived from T cells, B-cell-depleted T cells, or PBMCs. Sample metadata almost always included a de-identified subject ID, COVID-19 status, age in years and sex. A freely available public database, intended as a resource for researchers studying the immune response to SARS-CoV-2, is where the repertoires were released. Where HLA class I and class II types were available, the types were taken from metadata supplied by the sample provider, not from assay-based typing. The dataset comprised deeply sampled blood TCRbeta repertoires from subjects exposed to, actively infected with, or recovered from COVID-19. Samples came from the ongoing ImmuneRACE study (first 160 participants) plus 1,254 subjects from 6 global collaborators. Results and caveats for the whole study, not just this receptor: Clinical and demographic metadata were provided uncurated, with the amount varying by source and participant.

The germline V gene sets CDR1 to SGHDT and CDR2 to YYEEEE. The CDR3 runs 16 amino acids, cysteine and phenylalanine included. Of all the DNA, just the CDR3 is kept, 48 bases in frame from base 1. Relative to germline, V is 0 bases shorter and J is 12 bases shorter, with 22 bases between their ends. The sequencing sample was made of peripheral blood. The chain is encoded by TRBV5-6 joined to TRBJ2-1; perhaps TRBD2 is the D gene, with 5 bases matching. This receptor was identified in an older man with active COVID-19. The CDR3 is CASSLVPTRLTFVQFF. In nucleotides, the sequence is TGTGCCAGCAGCTTGGTCCCTACTAGGCTCACCTTCGTGCAGTTCTTC.